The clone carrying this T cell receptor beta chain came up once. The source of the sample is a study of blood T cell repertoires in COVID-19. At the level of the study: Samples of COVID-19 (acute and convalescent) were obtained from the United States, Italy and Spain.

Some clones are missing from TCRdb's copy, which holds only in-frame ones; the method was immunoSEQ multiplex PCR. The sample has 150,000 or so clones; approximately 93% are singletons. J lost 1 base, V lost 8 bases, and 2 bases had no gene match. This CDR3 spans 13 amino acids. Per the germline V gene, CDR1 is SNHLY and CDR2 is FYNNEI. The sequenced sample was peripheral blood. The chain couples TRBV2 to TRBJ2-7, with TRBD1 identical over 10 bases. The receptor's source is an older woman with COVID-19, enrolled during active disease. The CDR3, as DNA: TGTGCCAGCCGGGACAGGGGATCCTACGAGCAGTACTTC. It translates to CASRDRGSYEQYF.